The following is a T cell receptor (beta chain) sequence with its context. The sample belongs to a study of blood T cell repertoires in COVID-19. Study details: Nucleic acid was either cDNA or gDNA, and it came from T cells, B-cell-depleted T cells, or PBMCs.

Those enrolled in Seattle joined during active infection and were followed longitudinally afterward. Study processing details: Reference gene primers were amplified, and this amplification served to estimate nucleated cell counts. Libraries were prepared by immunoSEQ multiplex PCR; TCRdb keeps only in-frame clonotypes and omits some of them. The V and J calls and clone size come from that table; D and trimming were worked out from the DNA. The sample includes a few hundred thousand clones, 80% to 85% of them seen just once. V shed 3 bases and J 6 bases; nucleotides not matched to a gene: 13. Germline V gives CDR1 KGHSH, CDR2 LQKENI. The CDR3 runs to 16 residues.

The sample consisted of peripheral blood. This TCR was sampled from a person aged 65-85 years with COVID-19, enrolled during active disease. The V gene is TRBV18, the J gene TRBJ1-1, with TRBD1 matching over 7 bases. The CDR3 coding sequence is TGTGCCAGCTCACCTCGGCAGGGGGGCGGTGCGGCTGAAGCTTTCTTT. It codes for CASSPRQGGGAAEAFF.